This T cell receptor (beta chain) was found in a study of cytomegalovirus exposure and HLA in healthy donors. Method: immunoSEQ multiplex PCR; TCRdb's copy keeps in-frame clones and lacks some. The data show about 180,000 clones, around 85% seen once. V was trimmed by 1 base and J by 7 bases, leaving 7 bases between them. CDR3 size: 13 residues. Germline V gene sequence: CDR1 MNHEY, CDR2 SMNVEV (reference sequence). This clone was counted between two and nine times. Its antigen is unidentified. Study-wide points: For most TCR sequences rarity was the rule, although some public TCRs occurred in many donors. In vitro work confirmed that a few CMV-associated chains recognize CMV antigens.

The chain uses TRBV27 and TRBJ2-2; no clear D gene. The sequence was collected from a man aged 18 to 35 in good health and CMV-seropositive. Sequencing was done on a sample of PBMCs. The chain's CDR3 is CASSLFSGGELFF. The CDR3, as DNA: TGTGCCAGCAGTTTATTTTCCGGCGGGGAGCTGTTTTTT.